Here is one TCR beta chain with its context. Antigen specificity is unknown. The sample belongs to a study of cytomegalovirus exposure and HLA in healthy donors. Overall study context: Early released data had 65 million to 100 million unique TCRs, all coming from HLA-typed donors. Study-wide points: Earlier analysis looked at TCR beta V segments, and most were productive about 87% or about 30% of the time. The authors listed over 150 TCR beta chains as cytomegalovirus-associated. Reports indicated that the classifier achieved high specificity and sensitivity in diagnosing cytomegalovirus status.

The primer mix had 60 Vbeta and 13 Jbeta primers. Measured with immunoSEQ multiplex PCR; TCRdb has only the in-frame clones, and not every one. This sample has 100,000 to 150,000 clones, with 75% to 80% found just once. Trimming took 7 bases from V and 7 from J, leaving 16 bases between them. Germline loops: CDR1 MNHNS, CDR2 SASEGT. The CDR3 runs 13 residues. The sample taken for sequencing was PBMCs. V is TRBV6-1 and J is TRBJ2-5, with D possibly matching TRBD1 (6 bases). This TCR came from a middle-aged man in good health and CMV-seronegative. CDR3 residues: CASTDRGRGTQYF. The CDR3 nucleotides are TGTGCCAGCACGGACAGAGGGCGAGGGACCCAGTACTTC.